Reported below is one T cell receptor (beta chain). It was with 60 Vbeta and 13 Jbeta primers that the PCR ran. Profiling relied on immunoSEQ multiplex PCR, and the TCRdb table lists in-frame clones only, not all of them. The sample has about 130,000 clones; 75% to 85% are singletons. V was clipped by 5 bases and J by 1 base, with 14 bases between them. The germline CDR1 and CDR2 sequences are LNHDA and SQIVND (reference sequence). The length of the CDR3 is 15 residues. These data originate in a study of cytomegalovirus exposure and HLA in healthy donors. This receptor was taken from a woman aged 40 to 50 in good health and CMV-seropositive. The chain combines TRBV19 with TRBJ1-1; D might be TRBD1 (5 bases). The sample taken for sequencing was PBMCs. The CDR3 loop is CASSAGPQRNTEAFF. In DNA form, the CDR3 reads TGTGCCAGTAGTGCGGGGCCCCAGCGGAACACTGAAGCTTTCTTT.